These 27 T cell receptor beta chains came from one sample sequenced in a study of regulatory T cells in long-lasting Graves disease. TCR beta libraries were built with iRepertoire HTBI primers and Arm-PCR of CDR3 regions. TCRdb re-analysed the multiplex PCR reads in MiXCR, keeping a single row per CDR3 protein. The sample holds some 470,000 distinct CDR3 sequences, around a fifth seen once. The time point is: persistent/refractory GD, antithyroid drugs over 5 years with positive TRAb. Following extraction of RNA from PBMCs, that RNA was used to make the TCR library. This material consisted of peripheral blood mononuclear cells (PBMCs), taken when the disease was refractory, from a patient treated with antithyroid drugs. The source of these receptors is a female donor with Graves disease.

With regard to this clonotype: This clone may be a read error of a much larger clone one base away. CDR3 residues: CVSSSMGETQYF. CDR3 nucleotides: TGTGTCAGCAGTTCGATGGGAGAGACCCAGTACTTC. V gene TRBV6-5 combines with J gene TRBJ2-5; D not certain. The CDR3 loop spans 12 amino acids. Germline CDR1 and CDR2: MNHEY and SVGAGI.

V is TRBV7-3 and J is TRBJ2-3; 8 bases match TRBD1. The ends lost 3 bases at V and 2 bases at J; junction bases unmatched: 1. The CDR3 extends over 14 amino acids. The germline CDR1 and CDR2 sequences are SGHTA and FQGTGA. CDR3 coding DNA: TGTGCCAGCAGCTTGACAGGGGACACAGATACGCAGTATTTT. The encoded protein is CASSLTGDTDTQYF.

There are many counts of this clonotype. This rearrangement joins TRBV14 to TRBJ1-2; maybe TRBD1 (5 bases). Germline CDR1 is SGHDN and CDR2 is FVKESK. The CDR3 length is 14 residues. The ends were cut back, 0 bases at V and 7 bases at J, with 12 bases in the middle. The CDR3: CASSQDNGGSGYTF. The CDR3 bases are TGTGCCAGCAGCCAAGACAACGGGGGGTCTGGCTACACCTTC.

The rearrangement uses TRBV7-2 and TRBJ2-5; possible D gene TRBD2, 6 bases. TRBJ2-1 matches the DNA end more closely, so the J call is doubtful. The CDR3 is made up of 16 amino acids. The V gene's germline CDR1 is SGHTA and CDR2 FQGNSA. The CDR3 reads CASSFSGGPQHNEQFF. CDR3 in DNA: TGTGCCAGCAGCTTTAGCGGAGGCCCCCAACACAATGAGCAGTTCTTC.

This clonotype was seen a few times. The chain is built from TRBV13 and TRBJ2-7, with 8 bases that match TRBD1. The CDR3 is made up of 14 amino acids. V lost 3 bases, J lost 4 bases, and 5 bases stayed unmatched. CDR1 and CDR2 (germline): PRHDT, FYEKMQ (reference sequence). CDR3 in amino acids: CASSFQGAKYEQYF. Written as DNA, the CDR3 is TGTGCCAGCAGCTTTCAGGGGGCGAAATACGAGCAGTACTTC.

This clonotype was detected many times. This sequence joins TRBV5-5 and TRBJ1-4, with D possibly being TRBD1 (5 bases). V was cut by 2 bases and J by 8 bases, with 13 bases left in between. Germline CDR1 reads SGHKS; CDR2 reads YYEKEE (reference sequence). The CDR3 loop spans 14 amino acids. CDR3 amino acids: CASSFGTTREKLFF. CDR3 bases: TGTGCCAGCAGCTTCGGGACCACAAGGGAAAAACTGTTTTTT. The variable domain in full, completed from reference TRBV5-5 and TRBJ1-4, reads DAGVTQSPTHLIKTRGQQVTLRCSPISGHKSVSWYQQVLGQGPQFIFQYYEKEERGRGNFPDRFSARQFPNYSSELNVNALLLGDSALYLCASSFGTTREKLFFGSGTQLSVL.

About this clonotype itself: Compared with germline, one end of the junction differs, possibly owing to a read error. This rearrangement joins TRBV28 to TRBJ1-1, with D tentatively TRBD1 (6 bases). The CDR3 runs 17 residues. Looked up from germline, CDR1 is MDHEN and CDR2 is SYDVKM. CDR3 amino acids: CASSLGGTPSVNTGAFF. In nucleotides, the CDR3 is TGTGCCAGCAGTTTGGGCGGGACACCGAGCGTGAACACTGGAGCTTTCTTT.

This clonotype was detected many times. This sequence joins TRBV28 and TRBJ1-1; D not resolved. With 6 bases removed from V and 1 base from J, the gap between germline ends came to 12 bases. The V gene's germline CDR1 is MDHEN and CDR2 SYDVKM. The CDR3 length is 14 residues. The CDR3 DNA sequence: TGTGCCAGCAGCCCCGGACCGGCGAACACTGAAGCTTTCTTT. It encodes CASSPGPANTEAFF.

This clonotype was seen a few times. This chain uses TRBV20-1 with TRBJ2-5; 8 positions agree with TRBD1. This CDR3 is 15 amino acids long. Germline V gene sequence: CDR1 DFQATT, CDR2 SNEGSKA (reference sequence). V gave up 0 bases and J gave up 5 bases; unmatched junction bases: 8. The CDR3 nucleotides read TGCAGTGCTAGAGATCCTCAGGGGGCGACGGAGACCCAGTACTTC. Protein sequence: CSARDPQGATETQYF.

As concerns this clonotype: A much larger clone differs from this one at a single base, so this may be a read error. This chain joins TRBV27 and TRBJ2-5; 12 bases agree with TRBD2. Germline V gene sequence: CDR1 MNHEY, CDR2 SMNVEV (reference sequence). This CDR3 is built from 17 residues. The CDR3 here is CASSYPNGLAGKETQHF. In DNA form, the CDR3 reads TGTGCCAGCAGTTACCCTAACGGACTAGCGGGAAAAGAGACCCAGCACTTC.

This clonotype came up many times. The genes are TRBV2 and TRBJ1-1; 8 bases map to TRBD1. This CDR3 region has 11 residues. Per the germline V gene, CDR1 is SNHLY and CDR2 is FYNNEI. Germline trimming cut 9 bases from V and 6 bases from J; bases unmatched to any gene: 3. CDR3 sequence: CARRTGPEAFF. CDR3 in DNA: TGTGCCAGACGGACAGGGCCTGAAGCTTTCTTT.

The chain carries TRBV5-1 and TRBJ1-1; D is unclear. Germline CDR1 SGHRS, CDR2 YFSETQ. V gave up 0 bases and J gave up 3 bases, with 12 bases separating them. CDR3 length: 15 residues. CDR3 in amino acids: CASSLGRYSDTEAFF. In DNA, the CDR3 is TGCGCCAGCAGCTTGGGAAGGTACTCGGACACTGAAGCTTTCTTT.

This clonotype was counted only a few times. The genes are TRBV12-3 or TRBV12-4 and TRBJ1-1, with TRBD1 as a possible D gene (5 bases). The CDR3 contains 13 residues. The V and J ends lost 6 bases and 5 bases respectively, with 13 bases between them. The CDR3 spells CASRLVRGTEAFF. The CDR3 DNA follows: TGTGCCAGCAGGCTAGTTAGGGGAACTGAAGCTTTCTTT.

V gene TRBV4-3 combines with J gene TRBJ2-7; no clear D. From germline, CDR1 is LGHNA and CDR2 YSLEER. V lost 0 bases and J 3 bases, leaving 6 bases between the germline ends. This CDR3 has 13 amino acids. CDR3 loop: CASSQDSGYEQYF. The CDR3 bases are TGCGCCAGCAGCCAAGATTCCGGCTACGAGCAGTACTTC.

This clonotype occurred many times. The chain carries TRBV6-5 and TRBJ1-1; D gene ambiguous. The CDR3 contains 15 residues. Germline assignment: CDR1 MNHEY and CDR2 SVGAGI. The V end was cut by 4 bases, the J end by 1 base, with 13 bases between. Here the CDR3 reads CASSLTASGNTEAFF. Written as DNA, the CDR3 is TGTGCCAGCAGTTTAACAGCCTCAGGGAACACTGAAGCTTTCTTT.

This clonotype was found many times. The V gene is TRBV6-5, the J gene TRBJ2-6; tentative D call: TRBD1 (7 bases). In germline, CDR1 is MNHEY, CDR2 SVGAGI. The CDR3 consists of 19 residues. V was shortened by 8 bases and J by 0 bases, with 23 bases between the two germline ends. For the CDR3, the DNA is TGTGCCAGCGAGTTAAGTGCGGGACAGACCTTCTCTGGGGCCAACGTCCTGACTTTC. It specifies CASELSAGQTFSGANVLTF.

The chain has TRBV3-1 and TRBJ2-3, with 8 nucleotides matching TRBD2. Trimming at V came to 2 bases and at J to 3 bases, leaving 7 bases not matched to a gene. CDR1 and CDR2 (germline): LGHDT, YNNKEL (reference sequence). This CDR3 has 16 residues. The CDR3 DNA reads as TGTGCCAGCAGCCAATTCCCGGGACTAGAGACAGATACGCAGTATTTT. Encoded protein: CASSQFPGLETDTQYF.

The rearrangement uses TRBV4-1 and TRBJ2-3; tentatively, D is TRBD1 or TRBD2 (5 bases each). Trimming took 4 bases from V and 0 from J, leaving 14 bases between them. The CDR3 has 16 amino acids. Looked up from germline, CDR1 is MGHRA and CDR2 is YSYEKL. The CDR3 region is CASSPRGVTSTDTQYF. CDR3 coding DNA: TGCGCCAGCAGCCCAAGAGGGGTGACTAGCACAGATACGCAGTATTTT.

This clonotype has only a few counts. This chain uses TRBV6-1 with TRBJ2-3; D unresolved. There are 12 residues in the CDR3. CDR1 is MNHNS, CDR2 SASEGT, per germline. The germline V and J ends were trimmed by 2 bases and 5 bases, with 5 bases remaining between them. CDR3: CASSELGDTQYF. Written as DNA, the CDR3 is TGTGCCAGCAGTGAATTGGGAGATACGCAGTATTTT.

The chain joins TRBV7-9 to TRBJ2-7; D is unclear. The germline V and J ends were trimmed by 1 base and 2 bases, with 9 bases remaining between them. This CDR3 region has 14 residues. Germline-derived CDR1 and CDR2 are SEHNR and FQNEAQ (reference sequence). CDR3: CASSLVGIPYEQYF. The CDR3 coding sequence is TGTGCCAGCAGCTTAGTGGGCATCCCCTACGAGCAGTACTTC.

On this clonotype itself: The germline gene is not matched at one end of the junction; a read error may be the cause. V and J are TRBV27 and TRBJ1-2; TRBD1 is a possible D gene (5 bases). The CDR3 has 15 amino acids. Germline CDR1 and CDR2: MNHEY and SMNVEV (reference sequence). The chain's CDR3 is CASSSLRQFRDGDTF. DNA of the CDR3: TGTGCCAGCAGTTCACTTAGACAGTTCCGAGATGGCGACACCTTC.

This clonotype showed up just a few times. This chain links TRBV18 with TRBJ2-5; 10 bases are shared with TRBD2. The germline V gene encodes CDR1 KGHSH and CDR2 LQKENI. CDR3 size: 17 residues. V was clipped by 3 bases and J by 7 bases; unmatched bases: 14. CDR3 sequence (DNA): TGTGCCAGCTCACCGACTTGGACTAGCGGTTTGATGGGGACCCAGTACTTC. It is translated as CASSPTWTSGLMGTQYF.

This clonotype was counted many times. V is TRBV6-1 and J is TRBJ2-5, with D uncertain. Germline V gene data show CDR1 as MNHNS and CDR2 as SASEGT. V lost 1 base to trimming and J lost 5 bases, with 11 bases between them. The length of the CDR3 is 14 residues. The CDR3 coding sequence is TGTGCCAGCAGTGAAGGGGCGGCTCGGGAGACCCAGTACTTC. It specifies CASSEGAARETQYF.

The chain couples TRBV28 to TRBJ2-7; no reliable D call. The CDR3 length is 12 residues. Looked up from germline, CDR1 is MDHEN and CDR2 is SYDVKM. The germline V and J ends were trimmed by 2 bases and 9 bases, with 11 bases remaining between them. CDR3 region: CASSLSQRGQYF. The CDR3 region has the DNA TGTGCCAGCAGTTTAAGCCAACGCGGGCAGTACTTC.

The chain combines TRBV12-3 or TRBV12-4 with TRBJ2-1; D gene uncertain. The CDR3 runs 13 residues. V lost 3 bases, J lost 5 bases, and 8 bases lay in between. CDR3 DNA: TGTGCCAGCAGTTTTACCCCGAACAATGAGCAGTTCTTC. Its protein product is CASSFTPNNEQFF.

The chain carries TRBV28 and TRBJ2-1, with TRBD2 as a possible D gene (6 bases). Germline V CDR1 and CDR2: MDHEN, SYDVKM. With 3 bases removed from V and 9 bases from J, the gap between germline ends came to 12 bases. The CDR3 has 13 residues. DNA for the CDR3: TGTGCCAGCAGTTTGGCCTCCGGGGGTGAGCAGTTCTTC. As protein: CASSLASGGEQFF.

This clonotype occurred a few times. The chain employs TRBV6-5 and TRBJ1-1; TRBD1 might be the D (5 bases). Trimming stripped 2 bases from V and 4 bases from J, with 20 bases between. Germline V gives CDR1 MNHEY, CDR2 SVGAGI. CDR3 size: 17 residues. The CDR3 here is CASSYHGPGIGATEAFF. CDR3 nucleotide sequence: TGTGCCAGCAGTTACCACGGACCGGGGATAGGGGCCACTGAAGCTTTCTTT.